The sample holds a few counts of the clone carrying this TCR beta chain. Source study methods: How many nucleated cells were present was estimated from reference gene primer amplification. The repertoire was sequenced with immunoSEQ multiplex PCR; TCRdb's copy has only in-frame clones and lacks some. The V and J calls and the clone size are those of that table, but D and trimming were determined from the DNA. The sample lists under 400,000 clones, about 90% occurring once. Germline CDR1 is KGHSH and CDR2 is LQKENI. V lost 0 bases, J lost 4 bases, and 12 bases lay in between. The CDR3 spans 15 residues. The sample is drawn from a study of blood T cell repertoires in COVID-19. Study summary: Donors in the United States, Italy and Spain gave samples during acute or convalescent COVID-19. Sources were T cells, B-cell-depleted T cells, or PBMCs; the material itself was cDNA or gDNA.

J is TRBJ1-2 and V is TRBV18; TRBD1 is a possible D gene (5 bases). Sequenced input: peripheral blood. The sequence derives from a man aged 18 to 29 with active or convalescent COVID-19. The CDR3 is CASSPPAGASYGYTF. DNA for the CDR3: TGTGCCAGCTCACCACCAGCTGGGGCGAGCTATGGCTACACCTTC.